The clone carrying this TCR beta chain occurred many times. The antigen remains undetermined. The data derive from a study of CD8 T cells in ankylosing spondylitis. General study points: A motif in TCR beta, a set of several highly homologous variants, appeared characteristic of ankylosing spondylitis blood. Significant enrichment of disease-linked clones was reported in matched ankylosing spondylitis synovial fluid.

V lost 1 base and J lost 4, with 13 bases in between. CDR3 length equals 15 residues. Germline V gene sequence: CDR1 LGHNA, CDR2 YNFKEQ. TCRdb re-analysed the 5' RACE reads in MiXCR, keeping a single row per CDR3 protein. The sample consists of roughly 130,000 distinct CDR3 sequences, 7% to 10% of them appearing once. This TCR derives from a male donor with ankylosing spondylitis. Sample: synovial fluid, either unsorted or a sorted T cell fraction (not recorded which). The chain joins TRBV4-2 to TRBJ1-1, with unresolved D. The CDR3 reads CASSQGGGGSTEAFF. The CDR3 DNA reads TGTGCCAGCAGCCAAGGGGGTGGAGGTAGCACTGAAGCTTTCTTT.